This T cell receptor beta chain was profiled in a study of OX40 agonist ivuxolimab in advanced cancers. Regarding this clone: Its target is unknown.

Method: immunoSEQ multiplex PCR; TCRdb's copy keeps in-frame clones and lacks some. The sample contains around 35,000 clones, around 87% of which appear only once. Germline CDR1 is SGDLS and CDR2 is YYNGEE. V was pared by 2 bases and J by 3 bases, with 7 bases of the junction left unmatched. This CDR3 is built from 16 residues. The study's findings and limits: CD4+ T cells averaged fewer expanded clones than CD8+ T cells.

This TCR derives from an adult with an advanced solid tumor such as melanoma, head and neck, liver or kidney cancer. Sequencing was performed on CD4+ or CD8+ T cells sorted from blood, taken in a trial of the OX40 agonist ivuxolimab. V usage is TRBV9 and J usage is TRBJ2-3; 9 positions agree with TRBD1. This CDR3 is CASSVAQGARTDTQYF. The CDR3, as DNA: TGTGCCAGCAGCGTGGCACAGGGGGCAAGGACAGATACGCAGTATTTT.